Detailed here is one T cell receptor beta chain. These data originate in a study of blood T cell repertoires in COVID-19. Overall study context: Material from acute and convalescent COVID-19 was sourced from the United States, Italy and Spain. Sample material is recorded as cDNA or gDNA derived from T cells, B-cell-depleted T cells, or PBMCs.

How the authors handled the data: Using reference gene primer amplification, nucleated cell counts were estimated. The assay was immunoSEQ multiplex PCR, and TCRdb's table has in-frame clones only and misses some. V and J calls and clone size come straight from that table; D and trimming were deduced from the DNA. In the table there are under 200,000 clones, approximately 80% of which are singletons. Material: peripheral blood. The receptor comes from an older woman with acute or convalescent COVID-19.

The CDR3, as DNA: TGTGCCAGCAGTAAAACAGGGGGCCTCTCCTACGAGCAGTACTTC. It codes for CASSKTGGLSYEQYF. The chain uses TRBV6-5 and TRBJ2-7, with TRBD1 matching 9 bases. V dropped 5 bases and J dropped 0; count of bases not matched to a gene: 5. The germline V gene encodes CDR1 MNHEY and CDR2 SVGAGI. CDR3 length: 15 residues.